This T cell receptor (beta chain) came from a study of T cell repertoires in cytomegalovirus infection. TCRdb processed the reads anew with MiXCR; each CDR3 protein has one entry. The sample includes approximately 990,000 distinct CDR3 sequences, less than 35% of them seen just once. Trimming took 8 bases from V and 7 from J; bases not matched to a gene: 14. The CDR3 runs to 16 residues. Looked up from germline, CDR1 is ENHRY and CDR2 is SYGVKD. As to this clonotype: Its cognate antigen is unknown.

This specimen was cultured CD8+ T cells from PBMCs, taken from culture after CMV antigen stimulation. The source is a human donor in good health (CMV status not recorded). Some clones in this sample may be carry-over from other donors' samples. The chain combines TRBV10-3 with TRBJ1-6; 7 nucleotides match TRBD1. The DNA for the CDR3 is TGTGCCATCGCTGACCCCCGACAGGGAAGCAATTCACCCCTCCACTTT. It specifies CAIADPRQGSNSPLHF.